Each of the 11 T cell receptor beta chains below was sequenced from the same sample in a study of blood T cells in healthy people across ages. Combining a sample-barcoded 5' primer with a J-beta primer mix, a second PCR ran for about 6 to 12 cycles. TCRdb analysed the 5' RACE reads with MiXCR anew, one entry per CDR3 protein. This sample yields 1.5 million to 1.9 million distinct CDR3 sequences, of which about 45% are seen a single time; 4% belongs to the top ten. The specimen was blood. These receptors were obtained from a woman aged 18-29 years in good health.

The chain joins TRBV27 to TRBJ1-5; no clear D gene. The V gene's germline CDR1 is MNHEY and CDR2 SMNVEV (reference sequence). V was cut by 1 base and J by 11 bases, with 9 bases left in between. There are 12 residues in the CDR3. The CDR3 sequence is CASSLLCKAQHF. The DNA for the CDR3 is TGTGCCAGCAGTTTATTGTGCAAAGCCCAGCATTTT.

The chain combines TRBV12-3 or TRBV12-4 with TRBJ1-1; a possible D gene is TRBD1 (6 bases). V lost 7 bases and J 2 bases, leaving 14 bases between the germline ends. CDR3 size: 14 residues. CDR3 sequence: CASTQGSANTEAFF. Written as DNA, the CDR3 is TGTGCCAGCACCCAGGGGTCTGCCAACACTGAAGCTTTCTTT.

The J gene is TRBJ1-2, the V gene TRBV19; TRBD1 matches at 7 bases. V shed 5 bases, J shed 1 base, and the junction held 13 bases outside the gene matches. From germline, CDR1 is LNHDA and CDR2 SQIVND (reference sequence). The CDR3 runs 17 residues. CDR3 DNA: TGTGCCAGTAGTTTGTTGGACAGGTCTTTTTTTAACTATGGCTACACCTTC. Translating it yields CASSLLDRSFFNYGYTF.

This clonotype was counted between two and nine times. The rearrangement links TRBV4-3 to TRBJ1-1; 7 bases agree with TRBD1. The CDR3 is 13 residues long. CDR1 and CDR2 from the germline V gene are LGHNA and YSLEER. Trimming took 4 bases from V and 6 from J; bases not matched to a gene: 5. CDR3 protein: CASSPGGPSEAFF. The CDR3 DNA reads as TGCGCCAGCAGCCCAGGGGGACCATCTGAAGCTTTCTTT.

This chain uses TRBV3-1 with TRBJ2-7; 15 bases are a match to TRBD2. Germline V gene data show CDR1 as LGHDT and CDR2 as YNNKEL (reference sequence). This CDR3 has 18 residues. After removal of 3 bases from V and 2 bases from J, the junction contained 8 bases not matched to a gene. CDR3 in DNA: TGTGCCAGCAGCCACGGGACTAGCGGGAGGATCCTAACCTACGAGCAGTACTTC. It encodes CASSHGTSGRILTYEQYF.

The table lists this clonotype with many counts. V gene TRBV7-2 combines with J gene TRBJ2-7; 9 bases are a match to TRBD2. Germline trimming cut 2 bases from V and 0 bases from J; bases unmatched to any gene: 5. Germline V gives CDR1 SGHTA, CDR2 FQGNSA. The CDR3 length is 16 residues. The CDR3 sequence: CASSLSSGTNSYEQYF. The DNA of the CDR3 is TGTGCCAGCAGCTTATCTAGCGGGACAAACTCCTACGAGCAGTACTTC.

The chain uses TRBV7-2 and TRBJ2-2; D uncertain. This CDR3 is 15 amino acids long. Trimming stripped 6 bases from V and 2 bases from J, with 13 bases between. CDR1 is SGHTA and CDR2 is FQGNSA in the germline V gene. CDR3 nucleotide sequence: TGTGCCAGCAGACCTACAGTGGGTAACACCGGGGAGCTGTTTTTT. This gives the protein CASRPTVGNTGELFF.

The V gene is TRBV5-5, the J gene TRBJ2-2; D uncertain. The CDR3 has 14 residues. The V end lost 2 bases, the J end lost 0 bases, and 5 bases lay between the germline ends. The germline CDR1 and CDR2 sequences are SGHKS and YYEKEE (reference sequence). The CDR3 sequence: CASSFHPNTGELFF. CDR3 DNA: TGTGCCAGCAGCTTTCACCCGAACACCGGGGAGCTGTTTTTT.

This clonotype was observed a handful of times. The genes are TRBV6-1 and TRBJ1-2; tentatively, D is TRBD1 (5 bases). This CDR3 has 13 residues. CDR1 MNHNS and CDR2 SASEGT come from the germline V gene. Trimming cost V 2 bases and J 5 bases, with 9 bases left between them. CDR3 protein: CASSEPQGYGYTF. CDR3 DNA sequence: TGTGCCAGCAGTGAACCTCAGGGATATGGCTACACCTTC.

Concerning this clonotype: The junction and the germline gene differ at one end; a read error may be behind it. CDR3 in amino acids: CASSPRLSCNEQFF. CDR3 sequence (DNA): TGTGCCAGCAGCCCCAGACTTTCCTGCAATGAGCAGTTCTTC. This chain uses TRBV14 with TRBJ2-1; D gene uncertain. The CDR3 is 14 residues long. Germline CDR1 SGHDN, CDR2 FVKESK.

V is TRBV25-1 and J is TRBJ2-5, with 7 bases matching TRBD2. The J call may be mistaken, given a closer DNA end match to TRBJ2-7. Germline CDR1 and CDR2: MGHDK and SYGVNS. CDR3 length equals 15 residues. DNA of the CDR3: TGTGCCAGCAGTGGTAAGCGGGGCACACCCTACGAGCAGTACTTC. As protein: CASSGKRGTPYEQYF.